Below, one T cell receptor (beta chain) is given with its context. The clone's antigen remains unknown. The cohort consisted of some 730 healthy bone marrow donors. At the time of sampling, all cohort members were nominally healthy, though unrecorded immune exposures were likely present. The donor was CMV seropositive and was included in the group of some 290 seropositive cohort members. A peripheral blood sample was collected from each donor, and TCR beta sequencing was performed on peripheral blood mononuclear cells. Genomic DNA extraction from the blood cell samples was performed with the Qiagen DNeasy Blood Extraction Kit. These data originate in a study of cytomegalovirus exposure and HLA in healthy donors (dated by TCRdb to between 2016 and 2019). Regarding the study in general: An earlier analysis of approximately 640 of the donors reported about 250 Gb of sequence data and 100 million to 140 million unique TCR beta sequences from approximately 180 million T cells. An early release that covered about 600 HLA-typed donors contained approximately 300 gigabases of sequencing data and about 93 million unique TCR sequences. Of the roughly 410 genotyped donors, 75% to 85% were placed in the genetic ancestry cluster associated with self-reported Caucasian donors. The study was designed to test whether signatures of past pathogen exposure could be identified by cataloging public T cell receptors. The T cell repertoires of 666 subjects were profiled by immunosequencing and related to cytomegalovirus serostatus. Besides the first cohort of 666 subjects, a separate validation cohort made up of 120 or so different subjects was used. The study combined high-throughput TCR immunosequencing, statistical association of individual TCRs with disease status, and machine learning to predict cytomegalovirus infection status. To study patterns of TCR occurrence, a later analysis re-analyzed previously published TCR beta repertoires from around 660 donors and added high-resolution HLA genotyping. Rather than using new phenotypic data, the later analysis identified candidate immune exposures from TCR beta sequences and from how often those sequences occurred across donors. In an earlier analysis of roughly 600 of the donors, high-throughput TCR beta sequencing was used to judge whether each TCR beta V gene segment behaved as functional or pseudogenic. Donor age, sex, ethnicity and CMV serostatus were compiled together with the repertoire data. Genome-wide SNP genotypes for about 65% of the 666 donors were used in a later genetic analysis, which treated that subset as a discovery cohort. All discovery cohort repertoires had been generated on a single sequencing platform. HLA typing included class I and class II loci at four-digit resolution. Typing coverage differed by locus: A, B, C, DRB1 and DQB1 were typed in roughly 620-630 donors, DQA1 in 500 to 550, DPA1 in 600 to 610, and DPB1 in just under 480. A handful of DR-DQ haplotypes were handled as single units for association and clustering because linkage in the cohort was strong. Among 300 to 500 genotyped donors of the cohort, an average of roughly 230,000 unique TCR beta nucleotide sequences was sequenced per donor, of which about 18% were non-productive.

Results and caveats for the whole study, not just this receptor: A later analysis found that TCR association rates varied across HLA loci, with DRB1 alleles showing the most associated TCRs and HLA-C alleles the fewest. Broadly in line with IMGT annotations, most TCR beta V segments showed up in productive rearrangements about 87% or about 30% of the time in an earlier analysis of several hundred of the donors. A cluster of highly shared sequence variants was judged likely to represent a technical artifact of the sequencing pipeline. Specific HLA alleles were associated with 15,000 to 20,000 TCR beta sequences at a false discovery rate of 0.05 in a later analysis. Only TCR beta chains were sequenced in this cohort, and the absence of alpha or paired-chain data limited detectable features. In a later genetic analysis, fewer N-insertions in productive TCRs were reported among donors in an Asian-associated ancestry cluster than the approximately 670-donor mean. Because counts were too low, seventeen rarely observed V segments, including chromosome 9 orphons, were left out of the earlier analysis of approximately 580 of the donors. An association between a missense DCLRE1C variant and V-gene and J-gene trimming of TCR beta chains was found in a later genetic analysis and replicated in an independent cohort. Several of the top co-occurrence clusters appeared to be linked to parvovirus B19, influenza, CMV and Epstein-Barr virus, according to a later analysis. In the study, some 160 TCR beta chains were listed as associated with cytomegalovirus. While some public TCRs were present in many individuals, most TCR sequences turned up only very rarely across donors. Assigning TCR associations to individual alleles was difficult when HLA alleles, especially DR and DQ, strongly co-occurred. According to a later analysis, most CMV-associated TCR beta chains appeared to be HLA-restricted, and the HLA associations seemed to be driven largely by CMV exposure. The 87-base-pair reads could not distinguish some IMGT-functional V segments, including TRBV6-2 and TRBV6-3, so those segments were excluded. It was suggested by the authors that the approach could potentially be generalized to other disease states and immunological phenotypes. The classifier was reported to diagnose cytomegalovirus status with high specificity and sensitivity in both the original and validation cohorts. A further reported finding was that TCR beta sequences accurately predicted the HLA-A and HLA-B alleles for most subjects in the first cohort. Compared with equally common non-associated chains, HLA-associated TCR beta chains in a later analysis were more clonally expanded and had lower generation probabilities. Linkage disequilibrium might explain the correlated functional status among segregating V segments, but an unknown experimental factor could not be ruled out. Sequencing depth was assumed to be roughly uniform across donors in the presence/absence analyses, though that assumption may not hold. In vitro tests confirmed that three of the cytomegalovirus-associated TCR beta chains recognize cytomegalovirus antigens. For the cohort, immune exposure information was limited to CMV serostatus. Because HLA typing was unavailable for some donors at each locus, only the typed subset was used in association tests.

The germline V gene supplies CDR1 SGHTA and CDR2 FQGNSA. Measured from the cysteine to the phenylalanine, the CDR3 is 16 residues long. Kept here is only the CDR3 DNA, which spans 48 bases and is read in frame from base 1. After removal of 1 base from V and 10 bases from J, the junction retains 9 bases not matched to a gene. Preparation of the library involved the immunoSEQ multiplex PCR assay. For the multiplex PCR, a mixture combining 60 forward primers for TCR Vbeta segments and 13 reverse primers for TCR Jbeta segments was used. Amplification of the CDR3 region of rearranged TCR beta genes was performed with a multiplex PCR assay on genomic DNA. On the Illumina HiSeq System, the amplified TCR beta libraries were sequenced as 87-base-pair reads. From the authors' description of their analysis: A later analysis tallied some 79 million unique TCR beta chains across the 700 or so repertoires, and about 10 million of those chains were shared by two or more donors. A nearest-neighbor algorithm error-corrected the raw reads and collapsed the reads into unique sequences, merging closely related sequences to remove PCR and sequencing errors. To assign V, D and J gene segments, CDR3 sequences were aligned to IMGT reference sequences. For a sequence to be retained, a match of at least six nucleotides was required to both a V gene segment and a J gene segment. A rearrangement was called productive if the CDR3 had no stop codons and remained in frame with V and J, and every other rearrangement was called non-productive. Following IMGT convention, CDR3 was defined as the stretch from the second conserved V-encoded cysteine up to the conserved J-encoded phenylalanine. Sequences without an unambiguous match to a single V gene segment were excluded from the earlier analysis of a few hundred of the donors. An earlier analysis of under 750 of the donors called V segments functional above 56.7% productive rearrangements and segregating when the between-donor standard deviation exceeded 5%. A statistical classification framework was built to diagnose cytomegalovirus status from the catalog of TCR beta chain sequences. In a later analysis, V and J genes were assigned by comparing TCR nucleotide sequences against IMGT/GENE-DB human TR gene sequences. In a later analysis, CDR3 sequences and most-parsimonious VDJ recombination scenarios were assigned using the TCRdist pipeline. In a later analysis, every TCR beta chain was defined by the combination of its CDR3 amino acid sequence and its V-gene family, and reads without a unique V-gene family were dropped. In a later analysis, 450 to 600 highly shared, low-generation-probability nucleotide sequences were removed to address suspected cross-contamination and a sequencing artifact. In a later analysis, a clonal expansion index for each public chain was calculated from normalized within-repertoire ranks of inferred template counts. A later analysis computed generation probabilities with a VDJ recombination model fitted to out-of-frame rearrangements, and checked the results against IGoR. A later analysis scored TCR-TCR, TCR-HLA and TCR-CMV co-occurrence with hypergeometric tests, applying a repertoire-size bias correction to TCR pairs. A later analysis estimated false discovery rates by permuting HLA or CMV assignments 20 times. In a later analysis, co-occurring TCRs were grouped using DBSCAN, and TCRdist sequence similarity was added for clustering within HLA-allele-positive subsets. Co-occurrence clustering excluded repertoires with fewer than 30,000 or more than 120,000 public chains, plus five with anomalous nucleotide sharing. TCRdb retrieved this table from immuneACCESS and kept in-frame rearrangements only. Not all clones are present; in checked studies, unresolved V genes account for under half, and no reason is known for the remainder. V, J and clone size are those of that table, while D and trimming were read from the DNA. The sample table holds some 200,000 clones. The top ten clonotypes cover 0.65% to 0.9% of the sample.

This TCR came from a woman between 18 and 30 years old in good health and CMV-seropositive. The sequence links TRBV7-2 to TRBJ1-6, with TRBD1 matching 8 junction bases. The sequenced material came from PBMCs. The DNA reads TGTGCCAGCAGCTTAGATGATGGGACAGGTCGCTCACCCCTCCACTTT. This yields the protein CASSLDDGTGRSPLHF.